The clone carrying this T cell receptor (beta chain) was detected once. A junction boundary mismatches the germline segment, possibly from a read error. This sample was included in a study of blood T cell repertoires in COVID-19. The CDR3 runs to 12 residues. Germline CDR1 is MDHEN and CDR2 is SYDVKM. Authors' methods: Estimates of nucleated cell counts were drawn from the amplification of reference gene primers. The repertoire was sequenced with immunoSEQ multiplex PCR; TCRdb's copy has only in-frame clones and lacks some. V and J calls and clone size follow that table, whereas D and trimming were derived from the DNA. The table lists about 210,000 clones, 83% of them singletons.

The V gene is TRBV28, the J gene TRBJ2-1, with 10 bases aligning to TRBD1. Sequencing was performed on peripheral blood. The clonotype was recovered from a woman aged 35 to 49 with active or convalescent COVID-19. The CDR3 sequence: CASSSQDRGAIF. In nucleotides, the CDR3 is TGTGCCAGCAGTTCACAGGACAGGGGGGCAATCTTC.